The 31 T cell receptor beta chains reported below all come from one sample, sequenced in a study of blood T cell repertoires in COVID-19 (dated by TCRdb to the early 2020s). Libraries were made using the immunoSEQ multiplex PCR assay. TCRdb stores this immuneACCESS table with in-frame sequences only. Part of the clones is absent; in the studies checked, under half of the shortfall reflects unresolved V genes, and no reason is known for the rest. This sample gives around 26,000 clones in total; approximately 80% of them show up just once. The ten top clones hold almost 2.5% of the sample. Sequenced sample: peripheral blood. Receptors were obtained from a woman in her 70s with COVID-19, enrolled during active disease.

This chain uses TRBV7-2 with TRBJ2-1; 14 bases are shared with TRBD2. The trim removed 5 bases at V and 4 bases at J, leaving 13 bases unmatched. Germline CDR1 SGHTA, CDR2 FQGNSA. This CDR3 is 19 amino acids long. CDR3 loop: CASSPHTGTSGRYYNEQFF. The CDR3 DNA follows: TGTGCCAGCAGCCCACATACCGGGACTAGCGGGAGATATTACAATGAGCAGTTCTTC.

The rearrangement links TRBV18 to TRBJ2-7; tentatively, D is TRBD1 (6 bases). CDR1 is KGHSH and CDR2 is LQKENI in the germline V gene. The ends were cut back, 2 bases at V and 2 bases at J, with 10 bases in the middle. The length of the CDR3 is 14 residues. Written as DNA, the CDR3 is TGTGCCAGCTCACCAGAGGACAGACCCTACGAGCAGTACTTC. It specifies CASSPEDRPYEQYF.

The chain employs TRBV29-1 and TRBJ1-3; possible D gene TRBD1, 5 bases. The CDR3 loop spans 12 amino acids. Trimming cost V 7 bases and J 0 bases, with 7 bases left between them. Germline loops: CDR1 SQVTM, CDR2 ANQGSEA. CDR3 coding DNA: TGCAGCGGACAGAGCTCTGGAAACACCATATATTTT. Residues: CSGQSSGNTIYF. Supplemented by reference TRBV29-1 and TRBJ1-3, the full variable domain reads SAVISQKPSRDICQRGTSLTIQCQVDSQVTMMFWYRQQPGQSLTLIATANQGSEATYESGFVIDKFPISRPNLTFSTLTVSNMSPEDSSIYLCSGQSSGNTIYFGEGSWLTVV.

The chain couples TRBV19 to TRBJ1-5; a weak D match, TRBD1 (6 bases). The germline CDR1 and CDR2 sequences are LNHDA and SQIVND (reference sequence). The V gene lost 7 bases and the J gene lost 7 bases, with 14 bases spanning the gap. The CDR3 contains 13 residues. The CDR3 coding sequence is TGTGCCAGTACCTCGACAGGAGTCCAGCCCCAGCATTTT. Protein product: CASTSTGVQPQHF.

J is TRBJ2-6 and V is TRBV6-4; tentative D call: TRBD1 (7 bases). V gave up 9 bases and J gave up 4 bases, with 22 bases separating them. This CDR3 contains 17 residues. Germline loops: CDR1 MRHNA, CDR2 SNTAGT. Here the CDR3 DNA reads TGTGCCAGACCCCCCGACAGGGAGGTCGAGGGGGCCAACGTCCTGACTTTC. It specifies CARPPDREVEGANVLTF.

This clone was seen a single time. The V and J genes are TRBV27 and TRBJ1-5, with 9 bases lining up with TRBD1. There are 16 residues in the CDR3. J lost 7 bases, V lost 5 bases, and 12 bases had no gene match. CDR1 is MNHEY and CDR2 is SMNVEV in the germline V gene (reference sequence). The CDR3 region has the DNA TGTGCCAGCAGTCCGCTCCTGGGACAGGGTTTACAGCCCCAGCATTTT. Residues: CASSPLLGQGLQPQHF.

This CDR3 is CASSFANTGELFF. CDR3 sequence (DNA): TGTGCCAGCAGCTTCGCGAACACCGGGGAGCTGTTTTTT. The rearrangement joins TRBV5-4 to TRBJ2-2; D unresolved. The V end was cut by 2 bases, the J end by 0 bases, with 2 bases between. The CDR3 is made up of 13 amino acids. The V gene's germline CDR1 is SGHNT and CDR2 YYREEE (reference sequence).

The CDR3 reads CASSRTGGFLYEQYF. The CDR3 DNA follows: TGTGCCAGCAGCCGGACAGGGGGTTTTCTTTACGAGCAGTACTTC. The chain recombines TRBV7-2 with TRBJ2-7, with 10 nucleotides matching TRBD1. V gave up 5 bases and J gave up 4 bases; unmatched junction bases: 8. CDR3 length: 15 amino acids. Germline lookup yields CDR1 SGHTA and CDR2 FQGNSA.

This chain links TRBV9 with TRBJ1-3, with D unclear. Trimming pared 0 bases from V and 2 bases from J, leaving 9 bases between. The CDR3 runs to 15 residues. Germline CDR1 is SGDLS and CDR2 is YYNGEE. The CDR3 loop is CASSVDGGTGNTIYF. In nucleotides, the CDR3 is TGTGCCAGCAGCGTAGATGGAGGAACTGGAAACACCATATATTTT.

This clone was seen just once. CDR3 sequence: CASKRGLAAYEQYF. CDR3 coding DNA: TGTGCCAGTAAAAGGGGACTAGCGGCCTACGAGCAGTACTTC. The rearrangement links TRBV19 to TRBJ2-7; TRBD2 matches at 11 bases. The V gene end was trimmed by 7 bases and the J gene end by 2 bases; junction bases not matched to a gene: 4. This CDR3 spans 14 amino acids. Germline V CDR1 and CDR2: LNHDA, SQIVND (reference sequence).

V is TRBV11-3 and J is TRBJ2-1; a weak D match, TRBD1 (6 bases). Trimming left V 5 bases short and J 1 base short, with 9 bases between. The germline V gene encodes CDR1 SGHNT and CDR2 YENEEA. The length of the CDR3 is 14 residues. CDR3 sequence reads: CASSPGESYNEQFF. The CDR3 nucleotides read TGTGCCAGCAGCCCAGGGGAGTCCTACAATGAGCAGTTCTTC. Together with reference TRBV11-3 and TRBJ2-1, the CDR3 gives the full variable domain: EAGVVQSPRYKIIEKKQPVAFWCNPISGHNTLYWYLQNLGQGPELLIRYENEEAVDDSQLPKDRFSAERLKGVDSTLKIQPAELGDSAVYLCASSPGESYNEQFFGPGTRLTVL.

This chain uses TRBV6-1 with TRBJ2-5, with TRBD1 identical over 8 bases. Trimming took 5 bases from V and 5 from J; bases not matched to a gene: 7. The CDR3 is made up of 14 amino acids. Germline CDR1 MNHNS, CDR2 SASEGT. CDR3 amino acids: CASSLTRGQETQYF. The CDR3 coding sequence is TGTGCCAGCAGTCTCACCAGGGGGCAGGAGACCCAGTACTTC.

The chain joins TRBV29-1 to TRBJ1-1, with D possibly TRBD1 on 5 matching bases. Between the trimmed V and J ends, which lost 7 bases and 1 base, there was a span of 10 bases. The CDR3 runs 12 residues. Germline V gene lookup returns CDR1 SQVTM and CDR2 ANQGSEA. CDR3 bases: TGCAGCGCCGCCACAGGGAACACTGAAGCTTTCTTT. It codes for CSAATGNTEAFF.

The chain joins TRBV5-5 to TRBJ2-5; TRBD1 might be the D (6 bases). In germline, CDR1 is SGHKS, CDR2 YYEKEE (reference sequence). Between the trimmed V and J ends, which lost 1 base and 1 base, there was a span of 11 bases. The CDR3 contains 15 residues. CDR3 loop: CASSLQGSTQETQYF. The CDR3 coding sequence is TGTGCCAGCAGCTTGCAGGGGTCCACCCAAGAGACCCAGTACTTC. Combining the CDR3 with reference TRBV5-5 and TRBJ2-5 gives the whole variable domain DAGVTQSPTHLIKTRGQQVTLRCSPISGHKSVSWYQQVLGQGPQFIFQYYEKEERGRGNFPDRFSARQFPNYSSELNVNALLLGDSALYLCASSLQGSTQETQYFGPGTRLLVL.

This sequence joins TRBV12-3 or TRBV12-4 and TRBJ1-5, with TRBD1 matching 8 bases. The CDR3 is 13 amino acids. The V and J ends lost 6 bases and 5 bases, in that order; junction bases with no gene match: 3. The CDR3 nucleotides are TGTGCCAGCAGACAGGGGGAGGATCAGCCCCAGCATTTT. It specifies CASRQGEDQPQHF.

The rearrangement uses TRBV19 and TRBJ1-1; no definite D call. The V gene lost 7 bases and the J gene lost 5 bases, with 8 bases spanning the gap. Germline CDR1 is LNHDA and CDR2 is SQIVND (reference sequence). The CDR3 runs to 11 residues. The CDR3 is CASTRATEAFF. Written as DNA, the CDR3 is TGTGCCAGTACCAGAGCGACTGAAGCTTTCTTT.

CDR3 sequence (DNA): TGTGCCAGCAGCCGGCTGACAGGGAATGAGCAGTTCTTC. It encodes CASSRLTGNEQFF. The V and J genes are TRBV7-8 and TRBJ2-1, with 7 bases aligning to TRBD1. This CDR3 comprises 13 residues. V dropped 5 bases and J dropped 7; count of bases not matched to a gene: 5. Germline V CDR1 and CDR2: SGHVS, FQNEAQ. Supplemented by reference TRBV7-8 and TRBJ2-1, the full variable domain reads GAGVSQSPRYKVAKRGQDVALRCDPISGHVSLFWYQQALGQGPEFLTYFQNEAQLDKSGLPSDRFFAERPEGSVSTLKIQRTQQEDSAVYLCASSRLTGNEQFFGPGTRLTVL.

The count of this clone is one. V is TRBV7-2 and J is TRBJ2-3; D may be TRBD1 (6 bases). Germline CDR1 reads SGHTA; CDR2 reads FQGNSA. V dropped 3 bases and J dropped 1 base, with 11 bases sitting between them. This CDR3 has 15 residues. Here the CDR3 reads CASSFMGAGTDTQYF. CDR3 DNA: TGTGCCAGCAGCTTTATGGGGGCAGGCACAGATACGCAGTATTTT.

The rearrangement uses TRBV14 and TRBJ2-3; no clear D. The ends were cut back, 0 bases at V and 2 bases at J, with 15 bases in the middle. The germline CDR1 and CDR2 sequences are SGHDN and FVKESK. CDR3 length equals 17 residues. The CDR3 DNA follows: TGTGCCAGCAGCCAAGATCGGTTTTTTAAGTCCACAGATACGCAGTATTTT. Amino acid sequence: CASSQDRFFKSTDTQYF.

This clone was observed once. The V gene is TRBV15, the J gene TRBJ1-3; D might be TRBD1 (6 bases). V was shortened by 5 bases and J by 2 bases, with 13 bases between the two germline ends. The CDR3 spans 15 residues. CDR1 is LNHNV and CDR2 is YYDKDF in the germline V gene (reference sequence). CDR3 sequence: CATSRAGGAGNTIYF. CDR3 sequence (DNA): TGTGCCACCAGCCGGGCGGGGGGCGCTGGAAACACCATATATTTT. Looking up the rest from reference TRBV15 and TRBJ1-3 gives the full variable domain: DAMVIQNPRYQVTQFGKPVTLSCSQTLNHNVMYWYQQKSSQAPKLLFHYYDKDFNNEADTPDNFQSRRPNTSFCFLDIRSPGLGDTAMYLCATSRAGGAGNTIYFGEGSWLTVV.

CDR3 amino acids: CASAGGGLSYNSPLHF. In DNA form, the CDR3 reads TGTGCCAGCGCCGGGGGAGGACTCTCATATAATTCACCCCTCCACTTT. The V gene is TRBV7-2, the J gene TRBJ1-6, with TRBD1 as a possible D gene (5 bases). The CDR3 spans 16 residues. Between the trimmed V and J ends, which lost 8 bases and 4 bases, there was a span of 18 bases. Germline V gene sequence: CDR1 SGHTA, CDR2 FQGNSA. Full variable domain (rest looked up from reference TRBV7-2 and TRBJ1-6): GAGVSQSPSNKVTEKGKDVELRCDPISGHTALYWYRQSLGQGLEFLIYFQGNSAPDKSGLPSDRFSAERTGGSVSTLTIQRTQQEDSAVYLCASAGGGLSYNSPLHFGNGTRLTVT.

The chain uses TRBV9 and TRBJ2-4; 11 nucleotides agree with TRBD1. V trimming: 0 bases; J trimming: 9 bases; junction bases outside the gene matches: 8. The CDR3 sequence is 16 residues long. Germline lookup yields CDR1 SGDLS and CDR2 YYNGEE. The CDR3 DNA follows: TGTGCCAGCAGCGTAGGATCGGGACAGGGGGAGGTCATTCAGTACTTC. Its translation is CASSVGSGQGEVIQYF.

The chain joins TRBV5-1 to TRBJ1-1; a possible D gene is TRBD1 (5 bases). V dropped 3 bases and J dropped 5 bases, with 17 bases sitting between them. Germline values: CDR1 SGHRS, CDR2 YFSETQ. The CDR3 covers 15 residues. For the CDR3, the DNA is TGCGCCAGCAGCTCAACTAACACCGGGGGGACTGAAGCTTTCTTT. Protein product: CASSSTNTGGTEAFF.

J is TRBJ2-2 and V is TRBV11-2, with D possibly being TRBD1 (5 bases). V dropped 3 bases and J dropped 5 bases, with 13 bases sitting between them. The CDR3 is 15 residues long. The V gene's germline CDR1 is SGHAT and CDR2 FQNNGV. CDR3 in amino acids: CASSFLQGPTGELFF. The CDR3 DNA reads TGTGCCAGCAGCTTCCTGCAGGGCCCAACCGGGGAGCTGTTTTTT.

The rearrangement links TRBV19 to TRBJ1-6; 7 positions match TRBD1. V shed 5 bases, J shed 8 bases, and the junction held 9 bases outside the gene matches. The CDR3 loop spans 15 amino acids. Germline CDR1 and CDR2: LNHDA and SQIVND (reference sequence). The CDR3 here is CASSPSAGGDSPLHF. DNA of the CDR3: TGTGCCAGTAGTCCCTCCGCAGGGGGAGATTCACCCCTCCACTTT.

The V call is TRBV7-9, the J call TRBJ2-7; D is unclear. The CDR3 contains 14 residues. V was shortened by 0 bases and J by 2 bases, with 8 bases between the two germline ends. CDR1 and CDR2 (germline): SEHNR, FQNEAQ (reference sequence). CDR3: CASSLANTAYEQYF. CDR3 bases: TGTGCCAGCAGCTTAGCGAATACGGCCTACGAGCAGTACTTC.

The rearrangement joins TRBV5-1 to TRBJ2-5; 8 nucleotides line up with TRBD1. CDR3 length: 17 amino acids. V was pared by 1 base and J by 2 bases, with 10 bases of the junction left unmatched. CDR1 and CDR2 from the germline V gene are SGHRS and YFSETQ. The CDR3 spells CASSLSRTGMGQETQYF. The CDR3 DNA is TGCGCCAGCAGCTTGTCGAGGACAGGGATGGGGCAAGAGACCCAGTACTTC.

The chain recombines TRBV6-5 with TRBJ2-3; a possible D gene is TRBD2 (7 bases). The CDR3 contains 15 residues. CDR1 and CDR2 from the germline V gene are MNHEY and SVGAGI. Trimming cost V 5 bases and J 3 bases, with 15 bases left between them. The CDR3 loop is CASSLGAGGTDTQYF. CDR3 nucleotide sequence: TGTGCCAGCAGTCTGGGGGCCGGGGGGACAGATACGCAGTATTTT.

The genes are TRBV5-1 and TRBJ2-7; D unresolved. CDR1 is SGHRS and CDR2 is YFSETQ in the germline V gene. V was clipped by 0 bases and J by 3 bases, with 10 bases between them. The CDR3 has 14 residues. The CDR3 bases are TGCGCCAGCAGCTTGGGCGGCAGACTCTACGAGCAGTACTTC. Protein sequence: CASSLGGRLYEQYF.

In its sample, this clone was seen a few times. The chain joins TRBV15 to TRBJ1-1, with D possibly being TRBD1 (5 bases). CDR3 size: 15 residues. Germline V gene data show CDR1 as LNHNV and CDR2 as YYDKDF (reference sequence). The ends were cut back, 4 bases at V and 0 bases at J, with 12 bases in the middle. This chain's CDR3 is CATSKSRTLNTEAFF. In nucleotides, the CDR3 is TGTGCCACCAGCAAATCTCGGACACTGAACACTGAAGCTTTCTTT.

The rearrangement links TRBV12-5 to TRBJ2-4, with TRBD2 identical over 7 bases. Germline V gene data show CDR1 as LGHNT and CDR2 as FRNRAP. Trimming at V came to 1 base and at J to 1 base, leaving 7 bases not matched to a gene. CDR3 size: 17 residues. The CDR3 protein is CASGLAGSGAAKNIQYF. The CDR3, as DNA: TGTGCTAGTGGTTTGGCCGGGAGCGGGGCCGCCAAAAACATTCAGTACTTC.